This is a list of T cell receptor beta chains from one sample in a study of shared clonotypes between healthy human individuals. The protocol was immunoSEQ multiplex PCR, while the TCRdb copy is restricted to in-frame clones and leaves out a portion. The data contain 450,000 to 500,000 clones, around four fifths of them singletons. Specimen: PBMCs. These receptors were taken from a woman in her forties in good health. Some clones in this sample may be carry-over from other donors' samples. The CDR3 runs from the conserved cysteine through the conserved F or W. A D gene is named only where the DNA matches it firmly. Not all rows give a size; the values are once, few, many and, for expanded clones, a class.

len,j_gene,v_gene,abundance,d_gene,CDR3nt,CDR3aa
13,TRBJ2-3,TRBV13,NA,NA,TGTGCCAGCAGCTTTTTGGGGGCAGATACGCAGTATTTT,CASSFLGADTQYF
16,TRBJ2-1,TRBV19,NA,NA,TGTGCCAGTAGCCTGGCGGGCTTTACTTCCTACAATGAGCAGTTCTTC,CASSLAGFTSYNEQFF
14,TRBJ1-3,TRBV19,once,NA,TGTGCCAGTAGTATAGCAGCAGGGGGAAACACCATATATTTT,CASSIAAGGNTIYF
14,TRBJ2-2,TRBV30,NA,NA,TGTGCCTGGAGTGTGTCAGGGAACACCGGGGAGCTGTTTTTT,CAWSVSGNTGELFF
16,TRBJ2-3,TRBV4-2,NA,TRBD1,TGTGCCAGCAGCCAAGCCGGGACAGGGTCCACAGATACGCAGTATTTT,CASSQAGTGSTDTQYF
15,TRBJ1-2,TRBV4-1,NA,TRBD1,TGCGCCAGCAGCCAAGGCAGGACAGGGAACCATGGCTACACCTTC,CASSQGRTGNHGYTF
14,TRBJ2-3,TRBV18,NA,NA,TGTGCCAGCTCACCAAGGCGATCCGGAGATACGCAGTATTTT,CASSPRRSGDTQYF
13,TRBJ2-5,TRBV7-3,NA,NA,TGTGCCAGCAGCTTAATACGGGAAGAGACCCAGTACTTC,CASSLIREETQYF
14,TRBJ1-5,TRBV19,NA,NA,TGTGCCACCGCGGAGGGGGTAACCAATCAGCCCCAGCATTTT,CATAEGVTNQPQHF
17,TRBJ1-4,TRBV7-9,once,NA,TGTGCCAGCAGCTTAGATGGGCCCAGGGTGGCTAATGAAAAACTGTTTTTT,CASSLDGPRVANEKLFF
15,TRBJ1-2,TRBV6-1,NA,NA,TGTGCCAGCAGTGTGGGCCAGGGGTCCCTCTATGGCTACACCTTC,CASSVGQGSLYGYTF
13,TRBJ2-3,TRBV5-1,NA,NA,TGCGCCAGCAGCTTGGCGGGTCAACGTACGCAGTATTTT,CASSLAGQRTQYF
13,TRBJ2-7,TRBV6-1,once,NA,TGTGCCAGCAGTGAAGTTTGGGGCTACGAGCAGTACTTC,CASSEVWGYEQYF
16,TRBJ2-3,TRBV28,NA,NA,TGTGCCAGCGGGGTGATGCTTAGTTTTGGCACAGATACGCAGTATTTT,CASGVMLSFGTDTQYF
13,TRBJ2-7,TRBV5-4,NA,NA,TGTGCCAGCAGCTTCGGACGGAGCTACGAGCAGTACTTC,CASSFGRSYEQYF
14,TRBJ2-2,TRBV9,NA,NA,TGTGCCAGCAGCGTAATCGCGGACACCGGGGAGCTGTTTTTT,CASSVIADTGELFF
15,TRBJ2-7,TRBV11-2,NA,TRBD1,TGTGCCAGCAGCTTAGCGTCGGACAGGGTATACGAGCAGTACTTC,CASSLASDRVYEQYF
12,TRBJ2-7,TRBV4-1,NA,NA,TGCGCCAGCAGCCAAGATGGGGGAGAGCAGTACTTC,CASSQDGGEQYF